The clone carrying this T cell receptor beta chain appeared many times. Patients showing uncontrolled infection, other autoimmune disease, pregnancy or lactation were ineligible. V gave up 2 bases and J gave up 8 bases, with 16 bases separating them. The CDR3 has 15 amino acids. In germline, CDR1 is LGHDT, CDR2 YNNKEL (reference sequence). This sample was included in a study of T cells in Graves' hyperthyroidism and ophthalmopathy. Study overall: At the time of initial diagnosis and before any treatment, peripheral blood was collected.

Amplified TCR beta CDR3 regions derived from RNA transcripts. Carried out on the TCR CDR3, a first-round RT-PCR used the HTBI primer set. TCRdb recomputed calls from the multiplex PCR reads with MiXCR, one row per CDR3 protein. Among roughly 500,000 distinct CDR3 sequences listed, 22% were seen once. The J gene is TRBJ2-1, the V gene TRBV3-1; D possibly uses TRBD1 or TRBD2 (5 bases each). This sequence was found in a woman between 65 and 79 years old with Graves' ophthalmopathy. The sample consisted of blood. CDR3 region: CASSQTRARGDEQFF. CDR3 sequence (DNA): TGTGCCAGCAGCCAAACTCGGGCTAGAGGGGATGAGCAGTTCTTC.